This section outlines one T cell receptor (beta chain) sequence together with its context. As yet, its antigen is unknown. This sample stems from a study of OX40 agonist ivuxolimab in advanced cancers. Study-wide context: Every 2 weeks, ivuxolimab was infused into the patients intravenously at between 0.01 and 10 mg/kg. Previous treatment with anti-PD-1, anti-PD-L1 or anti-CTLA-4 therapy was allowed; more than 35% had received some. Study outcomes and limitations: At 0.1 to 3.0 mg/kg and by week 6, clonal expansion occurred in CD4+ and CD8+ blood T cells.

Clones were sequenced by immunoSEQ multiplex PCR, and TCRdb holds only the in-frame ones, with some missing. The sample contains 65,000 to 90,000 clones, roughly 90% of which appear only once. This TCR derives from an adult with an advanced solid tumor such as melanoma, head and neck, liver or kidney cancer. Sequenced here: CD4+ or CD8+ T cells sorted from blood, sampled in a trial of the OX40 agonist ivuxolimab.

CDR3 nucleotide sequence: TGTGCCAGCAGCTTACTAGCGGGGGTCCGAGATACGCAGTATTTT. This gives the protein CASSLLAGVRDTQYF. V usage is TRBV11-3 and J usage is TRBJ2-3, with 10 nucleotides matching TRBD2. Trimming removed 2 bases from V and 5 bases from J; junction bases left unmatched: 4. The CDR3 contains 15 residues. CDR1 is SGHNT, CDR2 YENEEA, per germline.